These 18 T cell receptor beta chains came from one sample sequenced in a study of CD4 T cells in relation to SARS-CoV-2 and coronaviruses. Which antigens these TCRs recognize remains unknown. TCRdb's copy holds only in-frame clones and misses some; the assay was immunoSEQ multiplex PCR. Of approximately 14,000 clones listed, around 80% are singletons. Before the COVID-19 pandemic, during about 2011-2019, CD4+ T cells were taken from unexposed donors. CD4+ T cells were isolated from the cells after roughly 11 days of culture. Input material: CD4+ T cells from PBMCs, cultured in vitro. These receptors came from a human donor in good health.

In DNA, the CDR3 is TGTGCCAGCAGCTTACGGGAAGGACGGCCGCGGGGCTACACCTTC. It codes for CASSLREGRPRGYTF. This chain joins TRBV5-5 and TRBJ1-2; no clear D gene. In germline, CDR1 is SGHKS, CDR2 YYEKEE (reference sequence). The ends were cut back, 2 bases at V and 8 bases at J, with 19 bases in the middle. The CDR3 is 15 amino acids.

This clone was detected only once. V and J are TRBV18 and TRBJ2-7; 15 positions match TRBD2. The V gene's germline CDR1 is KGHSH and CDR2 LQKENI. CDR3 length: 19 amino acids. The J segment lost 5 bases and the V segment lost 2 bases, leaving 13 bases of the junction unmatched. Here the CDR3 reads CASSPNVPGLAGGFDEQYF. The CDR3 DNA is TGTGCCAGCTCACCAAACGTTCCGGGACTAGCGGGGGGATTTGACGAGCAGTACTTC.

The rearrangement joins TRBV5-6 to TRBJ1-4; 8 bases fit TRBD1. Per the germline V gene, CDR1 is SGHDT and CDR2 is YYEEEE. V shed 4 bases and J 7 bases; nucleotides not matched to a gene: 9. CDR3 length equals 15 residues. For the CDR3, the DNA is TGTGCCAGCAGCACGCCAGGGGGCGTACTTGAAAAACTGTTTTTT. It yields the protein CASSTPGGVLEKLFF. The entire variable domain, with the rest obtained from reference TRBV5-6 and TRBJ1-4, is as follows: DAGVTQSPTHLIKTRGQQVTLRCSPKSGHDTVSWYQQALGQGPQFIFQYYEEEERQRGNFPDRFSGHQFPNYSSELNVNALLLGDSALYLCASSTPGGVLEKLFFGSGTQLSVL.

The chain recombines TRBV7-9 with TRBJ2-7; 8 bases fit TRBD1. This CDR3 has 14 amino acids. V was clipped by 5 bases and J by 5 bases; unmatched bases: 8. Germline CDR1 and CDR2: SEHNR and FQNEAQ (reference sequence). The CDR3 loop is CASSRGTGENEQYF. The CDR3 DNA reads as TGTGCCAGCAGCCGCGGGACAGGAGAAAACGAGCAGTACTTC.

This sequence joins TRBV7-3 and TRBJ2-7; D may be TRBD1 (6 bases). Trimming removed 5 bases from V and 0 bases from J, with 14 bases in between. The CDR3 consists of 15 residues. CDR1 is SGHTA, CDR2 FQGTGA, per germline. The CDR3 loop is CASSPHGGSSYEQYF. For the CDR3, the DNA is TGTGCCAGCAGCCCTCATGGGGGCAGCTCCTACGAGCAGTACTTC.

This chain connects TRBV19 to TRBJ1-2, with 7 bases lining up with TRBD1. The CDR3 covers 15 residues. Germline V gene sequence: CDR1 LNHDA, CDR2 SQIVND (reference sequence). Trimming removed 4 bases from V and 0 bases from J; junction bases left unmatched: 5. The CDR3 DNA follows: TGTGCCAGTAGTACTAAACAGGGGACTAACTATGGCTACACCTTC. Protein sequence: CASSTKQGTNYGYTF.

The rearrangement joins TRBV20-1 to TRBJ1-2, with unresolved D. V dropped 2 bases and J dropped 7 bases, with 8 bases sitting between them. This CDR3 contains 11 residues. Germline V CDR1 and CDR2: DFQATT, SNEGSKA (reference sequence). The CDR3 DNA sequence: TGCAGTGCTAGATTGCAGCGTGGCTACACCTTC. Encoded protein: CSARLQRGYTF.

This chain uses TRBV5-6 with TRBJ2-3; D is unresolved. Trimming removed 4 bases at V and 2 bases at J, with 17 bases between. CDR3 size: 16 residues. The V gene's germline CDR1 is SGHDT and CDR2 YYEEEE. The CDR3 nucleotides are TGTGCCAGCAGCCCGATAGGAAAGTCCAACACAGATACGCAGTATTTT. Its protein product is CASSPIGKSNTDTQYF. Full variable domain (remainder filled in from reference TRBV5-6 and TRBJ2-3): DAGVTQSPTHLIKTRGQQVTLRCSPKSGHDTVSWYQQALGQGPQFIFQYYEEEERQRGNFPDRFSGHQFPNYSSELNVNALLLGDSALYLCASSPIGKSNTDTQYFGPGTRLTVL.

CDR3 residues: CASSVGTGGLYEQYF. CDR3 nucleotide sequence: TGTGCCAGTAGTGTCGGGACCGGGGGCCTGTACGAGCAGTACTTC. The V gene is TRBV19, the J gene TRBJ2-7; D could derive from TRBD1 or TRBD2 (6 bases each). Germline V lookup: CDR1 LNHDA, CDR2 SQIVND (reference sequence). The CDR3 totals 15 residues. V lost 5 bases and J lost 4, with 18 bases in between.

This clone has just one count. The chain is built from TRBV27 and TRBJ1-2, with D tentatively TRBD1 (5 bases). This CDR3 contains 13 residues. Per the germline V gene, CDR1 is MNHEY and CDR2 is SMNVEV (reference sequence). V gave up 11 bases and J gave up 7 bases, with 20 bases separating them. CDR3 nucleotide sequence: TGTGCCTCCAGCGTTAGGACACGGCTTGGCTACACCTTC. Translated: CASSVRTRLGYTF.

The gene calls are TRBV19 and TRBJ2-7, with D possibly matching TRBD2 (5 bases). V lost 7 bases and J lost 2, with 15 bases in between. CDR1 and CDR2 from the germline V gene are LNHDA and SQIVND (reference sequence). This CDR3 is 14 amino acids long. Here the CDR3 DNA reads TGTGCCAGTAACCCTGCGGGTTTGACCTACGAGCAGTACTTC. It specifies CASNPAGLTYEQYF.

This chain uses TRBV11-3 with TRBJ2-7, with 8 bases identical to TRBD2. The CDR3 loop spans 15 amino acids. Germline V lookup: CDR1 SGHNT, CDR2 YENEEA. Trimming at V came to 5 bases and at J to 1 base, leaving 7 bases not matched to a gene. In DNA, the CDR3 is TGTGCCAGCAGCCCGGGCCCGGGGGGGTCCTACGAGCAGTACTTC. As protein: CASSPGPGGSYEQYF.

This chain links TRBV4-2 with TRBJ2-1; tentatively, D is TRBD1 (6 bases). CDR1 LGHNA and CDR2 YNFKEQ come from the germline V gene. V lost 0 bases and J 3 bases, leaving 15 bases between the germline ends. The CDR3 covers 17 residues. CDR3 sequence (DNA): TGTGCCAGCAGCCAAGATCAGGGGCGAGGTGACTACAATGAGCAGTTCTTC. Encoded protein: CASSQDQGRGDYNEQFF.

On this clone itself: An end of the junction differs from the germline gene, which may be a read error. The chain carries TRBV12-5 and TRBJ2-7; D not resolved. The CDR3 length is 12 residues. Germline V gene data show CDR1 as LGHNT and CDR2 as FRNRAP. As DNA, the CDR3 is TGTGCTAGTGGTTTGTCCCCAACCCCCGTATTTTTC. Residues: CASGLSPTPVFF.

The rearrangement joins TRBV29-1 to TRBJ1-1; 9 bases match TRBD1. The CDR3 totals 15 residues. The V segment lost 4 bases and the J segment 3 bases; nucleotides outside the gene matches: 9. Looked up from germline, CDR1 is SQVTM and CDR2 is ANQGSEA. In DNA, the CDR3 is TGCAGCGTTGGGGGAGACAGGGGGTTCTACACTGAAGCTTTCTTT. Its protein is CSVGGDRGFYTEAFF.

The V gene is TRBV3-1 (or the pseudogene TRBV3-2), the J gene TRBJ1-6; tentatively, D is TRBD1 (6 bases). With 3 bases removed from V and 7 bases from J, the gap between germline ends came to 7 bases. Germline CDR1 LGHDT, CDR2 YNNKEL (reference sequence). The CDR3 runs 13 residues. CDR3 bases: TGTGCCAGCAGCCAGGGGACAAATTCACCCCTCCACTTT. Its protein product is CASSQGTNSPLHF.

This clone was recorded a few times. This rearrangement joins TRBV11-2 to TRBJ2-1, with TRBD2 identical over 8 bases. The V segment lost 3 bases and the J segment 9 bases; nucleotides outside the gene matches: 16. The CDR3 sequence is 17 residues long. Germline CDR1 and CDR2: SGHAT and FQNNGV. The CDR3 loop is CASSFGVGTSGSVEQFF. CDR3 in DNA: TGTGCCAGCAGCTTTGGGGTAGGGACTAGTGGGTCGGTTGAGCAGTTCTTC.

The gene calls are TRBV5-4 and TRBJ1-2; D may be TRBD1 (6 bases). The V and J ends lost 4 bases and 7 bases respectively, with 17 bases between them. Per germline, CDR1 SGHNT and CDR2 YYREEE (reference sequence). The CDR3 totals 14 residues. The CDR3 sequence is CASSELKQGLGYTF. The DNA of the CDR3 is TGTGCCAGCAGCGAACTTAAACAGGGTCTTGGCTACACCTTC.